These 31 T cell receptor beta chains were sequenced from one sample in a study of cytomegalovirus exposure and HLA in healthy donors. A multiplex PCR was run with 60 Vbeta primers and 13 Jbeta primers. Sequencing was performed with immunoSEQ multiplex PCR; in TCRdb, only in-frame clones are kept and a portion is missing. The sample has around 150,000 clones; more than 65% are singletons. Sequenced input: PBMCs. Receptor source: a man aged 50 to 60 in good health and CMV-seropositive.

The chain joins TRBV5-4 to TRBJ1-2; unclear D gene. The CDR3 length is 13 residues. Germline CDR1 SGHNT, CDR2 YYREEE (reference sequence). V was clipped by 0 bases and J by 2 bases, with 5 bases between them. The CDR3 DNA is TGTGCCAGCAGCTTGGCACAGAACTATGGCTACACCTTC. Translated: CASSLAQNYGYTF.

This clone was seen a few times. The J gene is TRBJ1-1, the V gene TRBV9; a possible D gene is TRBD1 (6 bases). This CDR3 comprises 14 residues. V was pared by 4 bases and J by 3 bases, with 13 bases between. The germline V gene has CDR1 SGDLS and CDR2 YYNGEE. CDR3 amino acids: CASSPGDGDTEAFF. The DNA for the CDR3 is TGTGCCAGCAGCCCAGGGGACGGCGACACTGAAGCTTTCTTT.

This chain joins TRBV6-5 and TRBJ1-2; weak D call: TRBD1 (6 bases). Trimming pared 8 bases from V and 3 bases from J, leaving 16 bases between. Per the germline V gene, CDR1 is MNHEY and CDR2 is SVGAGI. This CDR3 has 14 amino acids. In nucleotides, the CDR3 is TGTGCCAGCGGCAGGGGTGGGGGGGACTATGGCTACACCTTC. It codes for CASGRGGGDYGYTF.

This clone showed up just once. The rearrangement uses TRBV27 and TRBJ2-5, with 14 positions matching TRBD2. Germline-derived CDR1 and CDR2 are MNHEY and SMNVEV (reference sequence). J gave up 4 bases and V 5 bases, and 6 bases lay outside the gene matches. The CDR3 is 16 residues long. The CDR3 nucleotides read TGTGCCAGCAGTCCGGGACTAGCGGGAGAGGGAGAGACCCAGTACTTC. It is translated as CASSPGLAGEGETQYF.

The chain is built from TRBV14 and TRBJ2-5; D call uncertain. Per germline, CDR1 SGHDN and CDR2 FVKESK. V was cut by 0 bases and J by 2 bases, with 4 bases left in between. The CDR3 is 13 residues long. The chain's CDR3 is CASSQDRQETQYF. The CDR3 DNA reads TGTGCCAGCAGCCAAGATCGTCAAGAGACCCAGTACTTC.

This rearrangement joins TRBV5-4 to TRBJ2-1; 12 nucleotides agree with TRBD2. The CDR3 sequence is 15 residues long. After removal of 2 bases from V and 7 bases from J, the junction contained 4 bases not matched to a gene. Germline V lookup: CDR1 SGHNT, CDR2 YYREEE (reference sequence). In nucleotides, the CDR3 is TGTGCCAGCAGCTTCCCGGGACTAGCGGGTAATGAGCAGTTCTTC. It translates to CASSFPGLAGNEQFF.

The chain has TRBV6-1 and TRBJ1-6, with no clear D. Germline values: CDR1 MNHNS, CDR2 SASEGT. V was shortened by 2 bases and J by 7 bases, with 12 bases between the two germline ends. There are 15 residues in the CDR3. The CDR3, as DNA: TGTGCCAGCAGTGAAATGGGAGGGCGCAATTCACCCCTCCACTTT. Encoded protein: CASSEMGGRNSPLHF.

The rearrangement uses TRBV5-6 and TRBJ1-6; D not resolved. The CDR3 contains 15 residues. V lost 0 bases and J lost 14, with 18 bases in between. Germline V gene data show CDR1 as SGHDT and CDR2 as YYEEEE. CDR3 sequence (DNA): TGTGCCAGCAGCTTGGTTGGGAGCCCCCCTACCTCCCTCCACTTT. Its protein product is CASSLVGSPPTSLHF.

This clone was detected once. The chain carries TRBV27 and TRBJ1-1; TRBD1 matches 8 bases. Germline-derived CDR1 and CDR2 are MNHEY and SMNVEV (reference sequence). V dropped 6 bases and J dropped 4; count of bases not matched to a gene: 7. There are 14 residues in the CDR3. The CDR3 sequence: CASSQRQGLTEAFF. In DNA form, the CDR3 reads TGTGCCAGCAGCCAGAGACAGGGGCTCACTGAAGCTTTCTTT.

The chain employs TRBV30 and TRBJ1-6; possibly TRBD1 for D (5 bases). The CDR3 totals 15 residues. V was clipped by 3 bases and J by 7 bases, with 16 bases between them. Germline CDR1 is GTSNPN and CDR2 is SVGIG (reference sequence). CDR3: CAWSWGPGENSPLHF. DNA for the CDR3: TGTGCCTGGAGCTGGGGCCCGGGCGAGAATTCACCCCTCCACTTT.

The CDR3 loop reads CASSFRQRERPQHF. CDR3 in DNA: TGTGCCAGCAGTTTTAGACAAAGGGAGCGGCCCCAGCATTTT. The V and J genes are TRBV28 and TRBJ1-5; no clear D gene. Germline loops: CDR1 MDHEN, CDR2 SYDVKM. The CDR3 consists of 14 residues. V was pared by 3 bases and J by 9 bases, with 15 bases between.

CDR3 loop: CASSYSGHYEQYF. CDR3 coding DNA: TGTGCCAGCAGTTACTCGGGCCACTACGAGCAGTACTTC. The rearrangement uses TRBV6-5 and TRBJ2-7; D not certain. Per the germline V gene, CDR1 is MNHEY and CDR2 is SVGAGI. The CDR3 covers 13 residues. V gave up 0 bases and J gave up 3 bases, with 6 bases separating them.

This clone was detected only once. The chain uses TRBV5-1 and TRBJ2-3, with 7 bases identical to TRBD2. J lost 7 bases, V lost 2 bases, and 19 bases had no gene match. This CDR3 is built from 18 residues. Germline CDR1 is SGHRS and CDR2 is YFSETQ. This CDR3 is CASSLWGGTSDGSNTQYF. CDR3 DNA sequence: TGCGCCAGCAGCTTATGGGGGGGAACATCGGACGGGTCCAATACGCAGTATTTT.

The chain combines TRBV7-9 with TRBJ2-5; 8 bases are a match to TRBD1. This CDR3 has 14 residues. The V and J ends lost 1 base and 9 bases, in that order; junction bases with no gene match: 7. Germline CDR1 and CDR2: SEHNR and FQNEAQ (reference sequence). Here the CDR3 DNA reads TGTGCCAGCAGCTTAGGTACGGTGGACAGGGCCCAGTACTTC. It codes for CASSLGTVDRAQYF.

J is TRBJ2-3 and V is TRBV27; no clear D. V lost 2 bases, J lost 2 bases, and 8 bases lay in between. This CDR3 region has 14 residues. CDR1 is MNHEY and CDR2 is SMNVEV in the germline V gene (reference sequence). The CDR3 region is CASSLGPATDTQYF. The DNA for the CDR3 is TGTGCCAGCAGTTTAGGGCCGGCCACAGATACGCAGTATTTT.

The chain carries TRBV11-2 and TRBJ2-1, with 7 bases matching TRBD2. Unmatched junction bases numbered 7, after V lost 5 bases and J lost 0 bases. The CDR3 totals 16 residues. CDR1 is SGHAT, CDR2 FQNNGV, per germline. For the CDR3, the DNA is TGTGCCAGCAGCCCACGGGACTACAGCTCCTACAATGAGCAGTTCTTC. Translation gives CASSPRDYSSYNEQFF.

This rearrangement joins TRBV11-2 to TRBJ1-4; TRBD1 aligns across 7 bases. From germline, CDR1 is SGHAT and CDR2 FQNNGV. Trimming took 5 bases from V and 6 from J; bases not matched to a gene: 6. The CDR3 is 14 amino acids. The CDR3 reads CASSEQGGDEKLFF. The CDR3 DNA is TGTGCCAGCAGCGAGCAGGGGGGAGATGAAAAACTGTTTTTT.

V usage is TRBV30 and J usage is TRBJ1-2, with a tentative D call TRBD1 (6 bases). The CDR3 spans 15 residues. The V and J ends lost 4 bases and 8 bases respectively, with 23 bases between them. Looked up from germline, CDR1 is GTSNPN and CDR2 is SVGIG (reference sequence). CDR3 loop: CAWKRRDTPSGGYTF. CDR3 nucleotides: TGTGCCTGGAAAAGACGGGACACCCCCTCCGGGGGCTACACCTTC.

This sequence joins TRBV5-1 and TRBJ2-3; 7 nucleotides line up with TRBD1. J was trimmed by 6 bases and V by 1 base; bases with no gene match: 2. The CDR3 has 13 amino acids. Germline CDR1 and CDR2: SGHRS and YFSETQ. The CDR3 DNA follows: TGCGCCAGCAGCTTGACAGGGGCCGATACGCAGTATTTT. The encoded protein is CASSLTGADTQYF.

The chain carries TRBV5-1 and TRBJ2-3; 15 bases agree with TRBD2. The CDR3 is 20 residues long. V was clipped by 0 bases and J by 5 bases; unmatched bases: 13. CDR1 and CDR2 from the germline V gene are SGHRS and YFSETQ. The CDR3 nucleotides read TGCGCCAGCAGCTTGGGAGCTCTTGGACTAGCGGGAGGGTCTCGAGATACGCAGTATTTT. Translated, it gives CASSLGALGLAGGSRDTQYF.

The rearrangement joins TRBV5-1 to TRBJ2-3, with unresolved D. Trimming shortened V by 2 bases and J by 0 bases, and 4 bases separated the two germline ends. Germline CDR1 and CDR2: SGHRS and YFSETQ. This CDR3 is 13 amino acids long. The CDR3 DNA follows: TGCGCCAGCAGCTTTCCTAGCACAGATACGCAGTATTTT. This sequence encodes CASSFPSTDTQYF.

The chain recombines TRBV11-1 with TRBJ1-4; 9 nucleotides align to TRBD1. Per the germline V gene, CDR1 is SGHAT and CDR2 is FQDESV (reference sequence). Trimming took 5 bases from V and 7 from J; bases not matched to a gene: 2. The CDR3 loop spans 13 amino acids. This chain's CDR3 is CASSRGQGEKLFF. DNA for the CDR3: TGTGCCAGCAGCCGGGGACAGGGTGAAAAACTGTTTTTT. Full variable domain (rest looked up from reference TRBV11-1 and TRBJ1-4): EAEVAQSPRYKITEKSQAVAFWCDPISGHATLYWYRQILGQGPELLVQFQDESVVDDSQLPKDRFSAERLKGVDSTLKIQPAELGDSAMYLCASSRGQGEKLFFGSGTQLSVL.

V and J are TRBV13 and TRBJ1-2; tentatively, D is TRBD1 (5 bases). The germline V gene encodes CDR1 PRHDT and CDR2 FYEKMQ (reference sequence). The CDR3 is 14 residues long. Trimming stripped 0 bases from V and 4 bases from J, with 9 bases between. As DNA, the CDR3 is TGTGCCAGCAGCTTAGGCGGGAGGGGCTATGGCTACACCTTC. It codes for CASSLGGRGYGYTF.

The rearrangement uses TRBV7-9 and TRBJ1-5, with D unresolved. There are 17 residues in the CDR3. V was cut by 0 bases and J by 0 bases, with 12 bases left in between. CDR1 and CDR2 (germline): SEHNR, FQNEAQ (reference sequence). CDR3 residues: CASSLALATGSNQPQHF. The CDR3 coding sequence is TGTGCCAGCAGCTTAGCATTGGCGACGGGTAGCAATCAGCCCCAGCATTTT.

The rearrangement links TRBV6-5 to TRBJ1-2; D is ambiguous. The CDR3 covers 12 residues. CDR1 and CDR2 from the germline V gene are MNHEY and SVGAGI. V was cut by 2 bases and J by 7 bases, with 8 bases left in between. As DNA, the CDR3 is TGTGCCAGCAGTTACCGGGAGGGTGGCTACACCTTC. Its translation is CASSYREGGYTF.

The V gene is TRBV19, the J gene TRBJ2-7; no clear D gene. The CDR3 loop spans 14 amino acids. Germline loops: CDR1 LNHDA, CDR2 SQIVND (reference sequence). Trimming shortened V by 1 base and J by 2 bases, and 9 bases separated the two germline ends. CDR3 sequence reads: CASSIVHSTYEQYF. In DNA, the CDR3 is TGTGCCAGTAGTATAGTTCACAGTACCTACGAGCAGTACTTC.

The chain carries TRBV9 and TRBJ2-3, with a possible D match to TRBD1 (5 bases). The CDR3 length is 14 residues. Deletions cut 5 bases from V and 1 base from J, with 11 bases between. The germline CDR1 and CDR2 sequences are SGDLS and YYNGEE. For the CDR3, the DNA is TGTGCCAGCAGAAGGTTAGGGGGCACAGATACGCAGTATTTT. This translates into CASRRLGGTDTQYF.

This clone was found once. The V and J genes are TRBV6-5 and TRBJ1-2, with TRBD1 matching 7 bases. This CDR3 region has 13 residues. From germline, CDR1 is MNHEY and CDR2 SVGAGI. V was pared by 7 bases and J by 8 bases, with 10 bases of the junction left unmatched. The CDR3 spells CASTTDRERGYTF. The CDR3 DNA follows: TGTGCCAGCACCACCGACAGGGAGAGGGGCTACACCTTC.

The rearrangement uses TRBV10-2 and TRBJ2-2; 12 nucleotides agree with TRBD1. The CDR3 is 16 amino acids. Germline-derived CDR1 and CDR2 are WSHSY and SAAADI. V shed 7 bases, J shed 5 bases, and the junction held 8 bases outside the gene matches. The CDR3 DNA reads as TGCGCCAGCATCCCGGGACAGGGGGCAAAAACCGGGGAGCTGTTTTTT. Residues: CASIPGQGAKTGELFF.

The chain combines TRBV7-3 with TRBJ2-3; a possible D gene is TRBD1 (6 bases). Trimming pared 2 bases from V and 2 bases from J, leaving 8 bases between. Germline CDR1 reads SGHTA; CDR2 reads FQGTGA. The CDR3 runs to 14 residues. CDR3 loop: CASSLGQPTDTQYF. The CDR3 region has the DNA TGTGCCAGCAGCTTAGGACAGCCCACAGATACGCAGTATTTT. Looking up the rest from reference TRBV7-3 and TRBJ2-3 gives the full variable domain: GAGVSQTPSNKVTEKGKYVELRCDPISGHTALYWYRQSLGQGPEFLIYFQGTGAADDSGLPNDRFFAVRPEGSVSTLKIQRTERGDSAVYLCASSLGQPTDTQYFGPGTRLTVL.

The table lists this clone with a few counts. J is TRBJ1-5 and V is TRBV10-3; D might be TRBD1 (6 bases). This CDR3 is built from 17 residues. The ends were cut back, 0 bases at V and 1 base at J, with 13 bases in the middle. CDR1 and CDR2 from the germline V gene are ENHRY and SYGVKD. CDR3 nucleotide sequence: TGTGCCATCAGTGAGTCGATAAGGGGGTTGAGCAATCAGCCCCAGCATTTT. Amino acids: CAISESIRGLSNQPQHF.